This TCR beta chain originates from a study of beta chain features in type 1 diabetes. The overall study: Patient and healthy donor groups were alike in age, gender and cell yields. General study findings and limits: cDNA sequencing could over-represent cells with high TCR expression. A pattern of fewer insertions and more deletions at VDJ junctions was seen in type 1 diabetes patients.

This clone appeared a single time. Its antigen is unidentified. The CDR3 spans 17 residues. Germline V gene data show CDR1 as LNHDA and CDR2 as SQIVND (reference sequence). V lost 1 base and J 0 bases, leaving 16 bases between the germline ends. Each sorted population was over 98% pure. Sequenced material consisted of expressed TCRB transcripts (all of the isolated RNA was reverse transcribed). Clones were read by immunoSEQ multiplex PCR, and TCRdb kept only the in-frame ones, dropping some. The sample lists hundreds of thousands of clones; about 16% were seen once. The chain is built from TRBV19 and TRBJ2-7; D ambiguous. The clonotype was recovered from a man aged 18 to 29 in good health. Material for sequencing was naive CD4+ T cells from blood. Here the CDR3 DNA reads TGTGCCAGTAGTATAGGGTACTGGACGGCTAGCTCCTACGAGCAGTACTTC. It is translated as CASSIGYWTASSYEQYF. Full variable domain (remainder filled in from reference TRBV19 and TRBJ2-7): DGGITQSPKYLFRKEGQNVTLSCEQNLNHDAMYWYRQDPGQGLRLIYYSQIVNDFQKGDIAEGYSVSREKKESFPLTVTSAQKNPTAFYLCASSIGYWTASSYEQYFGPGTRLTVT.